This T cell receptor beta chain is from a study of cytomegalovirus exposure and HLA in healthy donors. The PCR made use of 60 Vbeta and 13 Jbeta primers. TCRdb's copy holds only in-frame clones and misses some; the assay was immunoSEQ multiplex PCR. Among 100,000 or so clones listed, 70% to 85% were seen once. Study conclusions and caveats: Accounts indicate the classifier identified cytomegalovirus status with strong specificity and sensitivity.

V lost 1 base to trimming and J lost 7 bases, with 9 bases between them. From germline, CDR1 is SGHKS and CDR2 YYEKEE (reference sequence). CDR3 size: 12 residues. For the donor in question, CMV serostatus went unrecorded. In the case of this clone: Its antigen is currently unknown.

Sequenced sample: PBMCs. The source of this sequence is a human donor in good health. This rearrangement joins TRBV5-5 to TRBJ2-7, with D possibly matching TRBD1 (5 bases). The CDR3: CASSLFQGEQYF. The CDR3 nucleotides read TGTGCCAGCAGCTTGTTCCAGGGAGAGCAGTACTTC.